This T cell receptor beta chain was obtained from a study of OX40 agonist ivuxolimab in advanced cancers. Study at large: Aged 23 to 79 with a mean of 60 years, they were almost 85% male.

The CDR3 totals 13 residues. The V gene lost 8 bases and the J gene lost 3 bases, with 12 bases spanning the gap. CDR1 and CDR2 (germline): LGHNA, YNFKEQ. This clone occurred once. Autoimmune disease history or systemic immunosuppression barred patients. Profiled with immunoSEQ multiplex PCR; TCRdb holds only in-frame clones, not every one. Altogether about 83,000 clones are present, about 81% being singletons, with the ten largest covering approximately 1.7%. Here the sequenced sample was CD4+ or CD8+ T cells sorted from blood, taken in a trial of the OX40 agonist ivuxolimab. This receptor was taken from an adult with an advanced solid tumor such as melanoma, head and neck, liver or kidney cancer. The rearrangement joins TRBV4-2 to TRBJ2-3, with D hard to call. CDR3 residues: CASAPQATDTQYF. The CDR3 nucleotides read TGTGCCAGCGCCCCTCAGGCGACAGATACGCAGTATTTT.